This T cell receptor (beta chain) was found in a study of blood T cell repertoires in COVID-19. There are 15 residues in the CDR3. CDR1 SGHRS and CDR2 YFSETQ come from the germline V gene. With 3 bases clipped from V and 5 bases from J, the junction kept 7 bases outside the gene matches. Here immunoSEQ multiplex PCR was the method, and the copy in TCRdb shows in-frame clones only, minus some. The sample shows 450,000 or so clones, 80% to 90% of them seen only once. Sequencing was performed on peripheral blood. The origin of this receptor is a man aged 18 to 35 with COVID-19, enrolled during active disease. This chain joins TRBV5-1 and TRBJ2-7, with TRBD2 identical over 11 bases. This CDR3 reads CASSWGLADHHEQYF. CDR3 in DNA: TGCGCCAGCAGCTGGGGACTAGCGGACCACCACGAGCAGTACTTC.